This TCR beta chain was profiled in a study of cytomegalovirus exposure and HLA in healthy donors. General study findings and limits: For most TCR beta V segments, an earlier analysis put the productive rate at about 90% or about 30% of the time. Some public TCRs appeared in many individuals, while most sequences were rare. Later genetic work tied a missense DCLRE1C variant to beta-chain V and J trimming.

Only one count was recorded for this clone. Its antigen is unidentified. In the PCR, 60 Vbeta and 13 Jbeta primers were used. Produced via immunoSEQ multiplex PCR; TCRdb's table is partial and in-frame only. The sample contains tens of thousands of clones, about 68% of which appear only once. Germline lookup yields CDR1 SNHLY and CDR2 FYNNEI. V was pared by 4 bases and J by 1 base, with 4 bases of the junction left unmatched. This CDR3 region has 15 residues. The receptor comes from a woman between 45 and 65 years old in good health and CMV-seropositive. Sequencing was carried out using PBMCs. The chain joins TRBV2 to TRBJ2-5, with TRBD2 matching over 9 bases. The CDR3 spells CASSVLAGFQETQYF. The DNA of the CDR3 is TGTGCCAGCAGTGTGCTAGCGGGGTTCCAAGAGACCCAGTACTTC.